This passage covers 14 T cell receptor beta chains from one sample sequenced in a study of T-cell memory formation after mild COVID-19. TCRdb called the 5' RACE reads again in MiXCR, with one record for every CDR3 protein. Among about 140,000 distinct CDR3 sequences listed, about 14% were seen once. The specimen sequenced was PBMCs or a T cell subset sorted from them (not recorded which). The receptors were sampled from an adult woman who had mild COVID-19 (a few samples of this study predate the infection). Cell type and time point are not known.

This clonotype was seen more than once but under ten times. The chain links TRBV7-9 to TRBJ1-2; no reliable D call. V shed 1 base and J shed 7 bases, with 7 bases lying between them. The CDR3 is 12 amino acids. The V gene's germline CDR1 is SEHNR and CDR2 FQNEAQ (reference sequence). CDR3 nucleotides: TGTGCCAGCAGCTTAGGGGCAGGTGGCTACACCTTC. Encoded protein: CASSLGAGGYTF. Based on the CDR3 plus reference TRBV7-9 and TRBJ1-2, the full variable domain is DTGVSQNPRHKITKRGQNVTFRCDPISEHNRLYWYRQTLGQGPEFLTYFQNEAQLEKSRLLSDRFSAERPKGSFSTLEIQRTEQGDSAMYLCASSLGAGGYTFGSGTRLTVV.

This clonotype occurred a few times. The chain carries TRBV6-5 and TRBJ2-7; D is unclear. Trimming left V 7 bases short and J 2 bases short, with 15 bases between. In germline, CDR1 is MNHEY, CDR2 SVGAGI. This CDR3 spans 14 amino acids. The CDR3 bases are TGTGCCAGCACTCCCACCCGGGCTCCCTACGAGCAGTACTTC. As protein: CASTPTRAPYEQYF.

CDR3: CASSVDQGGQPQHF. The CDR3 DNA sequence: TGTGCCAGCAGCGTAGATCAAGGCGGTCAGCCCCAGCATTTT. The chain has TRBV9 and TRBJ1-5; D is uncertain. The V gene's germline CDR1 is SGDLS and CDR2 YYNGEE. V was clipped by 0 bases and J by 6 bases, with 10 bases between them. The CDR3 has 14 residues.

This clonotype has just a few counts. The J gene is TRBJ2-2, the V gene TRBV20-1; D possibly corresponds to TRBD1 (5 bases). This CDR3 spans 16 amino acids. From germline, CDR1 is DFQATT and CDR2 SNEGSKA (reference sequence). Trimming cost V 3 bases and J 0 bases, with 14 bases left between them. CDR3 coding DNA: TGCAGTGCTAGTGCCAGGGCCCAAACGAACACCGGGGAGCTGTTTTTT. Translation gives CSASARAQTNTGELFF.

This clonotype came up a few times. J is TRBJ2-1 and V is TRBV5-1, with D perhaps TRBD1 or TRBD2 (6 bases each). CDR3 size: 13 residues. The V gene lost 4 bases and the J gene lost 8 bases, with 13 bases spanning the gap. Per the germline V gene, CDR1 is SGHRS and CDR2 is YFSETQ. The CDR3 bases are TGCGCCAGCAGCGGAGGGGGGCTGGATGAGCAGTTCTTC. Residues: CASSGGGLDEQFF.

The genes are TRBV6-6 and TRBJ1-1; D call uncertain. Trimming stripped 10 bases from V and 4 bases from J, with 16 bases between. The CDR3 extends over 13 amino acids. Germline V lookup: CDR1 MNHNY, CDR2 SVGAGI (reference sequence). The CDR3 nucleotides are TGTGCCACCAACGACGAGGTTCGCACTGAAGCTTTCTTT. It translates to CATNDEVRTEAFF.

The chain links TRBV28 to TRBJ1-2; 7 bases agree with TRBD1. Germline V gene lookup returns CDR1 MDHEN and CDR2 SYDVKM. This CDR3 is 14 amino acids long. Trimming cost V 6 bases and J 4 bases; bases outside gene matches: 8. The CDR3, as DNA: TGTGCCAGCAGGGGTAGGGACAGTTTCTATGGCTACACCTTC. As protein: CASRGRDSFYGYTF.

This clonotype appeared a few times. The chain has TRBV9 and TRBJ2-3, with 9 bases matching TRBD2. The CDR3 loop spans 16 amino acids. V trimming: 3 bases; J trimming: 5 bases; junction bases outside the gene matches: 10. Germline V gives CDR1 SGDLS, CDR2 YYNGEE. The CDR3 DNA reads TGTGCCAGCAGCGGAGGCGGGGGGGCGAAAGGAGATACGCAGTATTTT. Translation: CASSGGGGAKGDTQYF.

This chain connects TRBV7-9 to TRBJ2-7; 10 bases agree with TRBD1. V was pared by 3 bases and J by 6 bases, with 17 bases of the junction left unmatched. Germline CDR1 SEHNR, CDR2 FQNEAQ (reference sequence). The CDR3 consists of 18 residues. In nucleotides, the CDR3 is TGTGCCAGCAGCTTGGGGCTATACCGGGACAGGGGAAGGAGCGAGCAGTACTTC. Its protein is CASSLGLYRDRGRSEQYF.

This clonotype has just a few counts. The chain carries TRBV7-3 and TRBJ2-1; no firm D call. The germline V gene encodes CDR1 SGHTA and CDR2 FQGTGA. The CDR3 is 13 residues long. The V end lost 6 bases, the J end lost 2 bases, and 8 bases lay between the germline ends. In DNA, the CDR3 is TGTGCCAGCAGTTTGACGGCCTACAATGAGCAGTTCTTC. Protein sequence: CASSLTAYNEQFF.

J is TRBJ2-7 and V is TRBV6-5; possibly TRBD2 for D (5 bases). Germline lookup yields CDR1 MNHEY and CDR2 SVGAGI. The CDR3 has 13 amino acids. V gave up 7 bases and J gave up 3 bases, with 13 bases separating them. The CDR3 nucleotides are TGTGCCAGCACCCACGTCGGGGTCTACGAGCAGTACTTC. Translated: CASTHVGVYEQYF.

The chain is built from TRBV7-6 and TRBJ2-7, with D maybe TRBD2 (5 bases). Germline CDR1 SGHVS, CDR2 FNYEAQ. Trimming removed 6 bases from V and 3 bases from J, with 18 bases in between. The CDR3 spans 15 residues. DNA of the CDR3: TGTGCCAGCAGTATAATGAGCGGTGCTCGCTACGAGCAGTACTTC. Translating gives CASSIMSGARYEQYF. Filled out from reference TRBV7-6 and TRBJ2-7, the complete variable domain reads GAGVSQSPRYKVTKRGQDVALRCDPISGHVSLYWYRQALGQGPEFLTYFNYEAQQDKSGLPNDRFSAERPEGSISTLTIQRTEQRDSAMYRCASSIMSGARYEQYFGPGTRLTVT.

This clonotype has just a few counts. V is TRBV5-5 and J is TRBJ1-5, with TRBD1 as a possible D gene (5 bases). The V and J ends lost 0 bases and 1 base respectively, with 8 bases between them. From germline, CDR1 is SGHKS and CDR2 YYEKEE (reference sequence). The CDR3 sequence is 15 residues long. The CDR3 protein is CASSLGGGSNQPQHF. CDR3 nucleotide sequence: TGTGCCAGCAGCTTGGGGGGGGGAAGCAATCAGCCCCAGCATTTT. The variable domain in full, with the rest retrieved from reference TRBV5-5 and TRBJ1-5, is DAGVTQSPTHLIKTRGQQVTLRCSPISGHKSVSWYQQVLGQGPQFIFQYYEKEERGRGNFPDRFSARQFPNYSSELNVNALLLGDSALYLCASSLGGGSNQPQHFGDGTRLSIL.

The table lists this clonotype with a few counts. This rearrangement joins TRBV5-1 to TRBJ2-1; perhaps TRBD1 as D (7 bases). Germline V gene lookup returns CDR1 SGHRS and CDR2 YFSETQ. V was shortened by 0 bases and J by 6 bases, with 13 bases between the two germline ends. The CDR3 has 15 residues. The CDR3 protein is CASSLVGGQFNEQFF. Written as DNA, the CDR3 is TGCGCCAGCAGCTTGGTCGGGGGACAGTTCAATGAGCAGTTCTTC.